This is a list of T cell receptor beta chains from one sample in a study of shared clonotypes between healthy human individuals. Assay: immunoSEQ multiplex PCR; the TCRdb copy retains only in-frame clones and omits some. The repertoire consists of roughly 490,000 clones, with 76% occurring once and the leading ten covering 10% to 15%. The sample consisted of PBMCs. Source of these receptors: a woman aged 40 to 50 in good health. Some clones in this sample may be carry-over from other donors' samples. Both conserved end residues are part of each CDR3. The D gene is left open where the match is weak. Size values are once, few and many counts, or a class for expanded clones, and some rows have none.

v_call	clone_size	cdr3_length	d_call	j_call	cdr3_aa	cdr3_nt
TRBV19	-	14	-	TRBJ2-7	CASSATGRGYEQYF	TGTGCCAGTAGTGCCACGGGCAGGGGCTACGAGCAGTACTTC
TRBV28	-	11	-	TRBJ1-1	CASSLYFEAFF	TGTGCCAGCAGTTTATATTTTGAAGCTTTCTTT
TRBV7-9	-	13	-	TRBJ1-3	CASSSTSGNTIYF	TGTGCCAGCAGCTCAACCTCCGGAAACACCATATATTTT
TRBV29-1	few	12	-	TRBJ2-7	CSVGGTHYEQYF	TGCAGCGTTGGGGGGACTCATTACGAGCAGTACTTC
TRBV15	few	17	-	TRBJ1-3	CATSRDPSGATVDTIYF	TGTGCCACCAGCAGAGATCCGTCAGGGGCAACTGTTGACACCATATATTTT
TRBV6-4	few	15	TRBD2	TRBJ2-1	CASSVESSGYNEQFF	TGTGCCAGCAGTGTAGAGTCTAGCGGCTACAATGAGCAGTTCTTC
TRBV30	-	14	-	TRBJ1-4	CAWSVGVRGEKLFF	TGTGCCTGGAGTGTTGGGGTGAGGGGTGAAAAACTGTTTTTT
TRBV30	few	13	-	TRBJ2-1	CAWSGVARNEQFF	TGTGCCTGGAGTGGGGTTGCCAGGAATGAGCAGTTCTTC
TRBV14	-	13	-	TRBJ2-7	CASRGSMGYEQYF	TGTGCCAGCAGGGGTTCCATGGGCTACGAGCAGTACTTC
TRBV28	-	15	TRBD1	TRBJ2-7	CASSYYRQGPYEQYF	TGTGCCAGCAGTTACTATCGACAGGGGCCCTACGAGCAGTACTTC
TRBV7-9	once	12	-	TRBJ2-7	CASSITALEQYF	TGTGCCAGCAGCATAACAGCTCTAGAGCAGTACTTC
TRBV6-5	-	15	-	TRBJ2-7	CASSYSQDISYEQYF	TGTGCCAGCAGTTACTCGCAGGATATCTCCTACGAGCAGTACTTC
TRBV6-1	many	15	TRBD1	TRBJ1-5	CASRLPGQGNQPQHF	TGTGCCAGCAGGCTTCCGGGACAGGGAAATCAGCCCCAGCATTTT
TRBV28	-	15	TRBD1	TRBJ1-2	CASSTPGGPRNGYTF	TGTGCCAGCAGCACCCCAGGGGGCCCTAGGAATGGCTACACCTTC